This T cell receptor (beta chain) was identified in a study of shared clonotypes between healthy human individuals (TCRdb year 2020). About the investigation overall: The cohort comprised a couple of women and three men aged 18 to 49 years. Libraries were prepared and TCR repertoires were sequenced by different laboratories using diverse techniques, in order to increase sequencing depth and limit assay-specific biases. For each donor, CD4 naive and CD4 memory were each run on three plates, CD8 naive on two plates, and CD8 memory on one plate. Blood TCR repertoires of five healthy adults were deeply sequenced to estimate repertoire size and the extent of clonotype sharing between individuals. Each donor's leukapheresis produced roughly between about 0.8 and 10 billion PBMCs. Broad study findings and their caveats: Compared with non-shared clonotypes, the clonotypes found in all four sorted-subset donors had higher generation probabilities. Larger estimated clonotype richness was generally found for naive subsets than for memory subsets. Because the study included only a small number of donors, the genetic and exposure-history diversity represented was limited. Based on pairwise subsampling, the degree of clonotype sharing among donors was expected to be affected by sequencing depth. Sampling was limited to blood, and TCR repertoires in tissue likely differ from TCR repertoires in blood. Around 5.4% of naive CD4, 3% to 4% of naive CD8, 2% to 2.5% of memory CD4, and about 0.4% of memory CD8 clonotypes were shared across a few donors. Even with the large sequencing depth, rarefaction of the sorted-subset datasets indicated that sequencing was incomplete.

From cysteine to phenylalanine, the CDR3 is 14 amino acids long. The sequence is cut down to CDR3 DNA, 42 bases in frame from base 1. Trimming costs V 3 bases and J 3 bases, and their ends lie 14 bases apart. Based on the germline V gene, the CDR1 and CDR2 sequences are SQVTM and ANQGSEA. CD8 naive samples were obtained by positive selection for CCR7 among CD45RO-negative cells, yielding a CD45RA+CCR7+ population from which TemRA cells were excluded. Donors were healthy HIV-negative adults with no recently reported acute infections or vaccinations. Every donor was a Caucasian adult living in Nashville, Tennessee, USA. After blood collection by leukapheresis, PBMCs were isolated using Ficoll-Histopaque density gradient centrifugation and then cryopreserved in the vapor phase of liquid nitrogen. Purity and quantity of every magnetically sorted T cell population were checked by analytical flow cytometry. Genomic DNA was isolated from each sorted fraction and quantified by UV absorbance on a Nanodrop 2000c.

TCR CDR3 regions were amplified from genomic DNA by multiplex PCR using the deep immunoSEQ assay. Extracted genomic DNA from each cell subset was spread evenly across all wells of several immunoSEQ 96-well plates, with each plate serving as a replicate. For sorted subsets, each replicate PCR was loaded with 150 to 250 ng genomic DNA, equivalent to roughly 30,000 T cell genomes. Purified libraries were measured with a Qubit 3.0 fluorometer, size-checked on a Bioanalyzer 2100, and measured again with the KAPA Library Quantification kit. Each immunoSEQ 96-well plate was sequenced on its own single-read 150-cycle Illumina NextSeq 550 flow cell. Processing in the source paper ran as follows. Because only junctional sequences without quality scores were contained in the immunoSEQ output, filtering matching that applied to full-length reads could not be performed. To assign V/J genes and CDR3, sequences were annotated against IMGT germline references using PyIR, a Python wrapper for IgBLAST v1.9. Reads were removed for weak V/J assignments (E-value above 1e-6), missing CDR3, stop codons, out-of-frame junctions, or ambiguous translated residues. V3J clonotypes were defined by identical inferred V gene, J gene, and CDR3 amino acid sequence. Percentage overlap between repertoires was calculated by dividing the number of shared unique clonotypes by the size of the smaller repertoire. Richness of each repertoire was evaluated using RTK rarefaction, the Chao1 estimator, and Recon v2.1 estimates of unobserved clonotypes. Generation probabilities for all TCRbeta clonotypes obtained by the gDNA method from a few donors were computed using OLGA. TCRdb took over this immuneACCESS table, retaining in-frame rearrangements with V and J assigned. Such tables are incomplete; in checked studies, under half of the missing clones stem from an unresolved V gene, and the remainder is unexplained. V and J calls and clone size are copied from that table; D and trimming were computed from the DNA. This sample comprises about 870,000 clones, almost 95% of them detected only once. The ten top clones hold approximately 25% of the sample.

About this clone: It has no known antigen specificity. Base-call qualities are not available, and no considerably larger clone is one nucleotide away.

This sequence uses TRBV29-1 and TRBJ1-2; tentative D gene TRBD1, with 5 bases matching. The receptor was isolated from a man aged 30 to 45 in good health. The sample taken for sequencing was naive CD8+ T cells sorted from blood. The cell subset or site label on this specimen signifies: CD45RA+CCR7+. The DNA sequence is as follows: TGCAGCGTTGAGGGTACGGGAGGGGACTATGGCTACACCTTC. It encodes CSVEGTGGDYGYTF.